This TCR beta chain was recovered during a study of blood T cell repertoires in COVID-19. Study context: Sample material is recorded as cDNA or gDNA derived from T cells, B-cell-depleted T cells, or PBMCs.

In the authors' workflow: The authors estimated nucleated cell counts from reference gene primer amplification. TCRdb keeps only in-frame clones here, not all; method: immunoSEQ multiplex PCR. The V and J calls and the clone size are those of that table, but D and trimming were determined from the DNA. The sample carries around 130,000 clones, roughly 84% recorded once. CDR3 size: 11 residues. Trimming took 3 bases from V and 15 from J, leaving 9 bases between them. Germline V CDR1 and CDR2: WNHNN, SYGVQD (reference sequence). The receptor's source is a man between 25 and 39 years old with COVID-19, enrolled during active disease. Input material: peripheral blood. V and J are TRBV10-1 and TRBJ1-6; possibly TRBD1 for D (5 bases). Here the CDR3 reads CASSDSGVLHF. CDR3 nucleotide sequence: TGCGCCAGCAGTGATTCGGGGGTCCTCCACTTT.